These 4 T cell receptor beta chains came from one sample sequenced in a study of cytomegalovirus exposure and HLA in healthy donors. The primer mix had 60 Vbeta and 13 Jbeta primers. Only in-frame clones appear in the TCRdb table, and some are missing; sequencing was by immunoSEQ multiplex PCR. The sample contains about 150,000 clones, roughly 77% of which appear only once. Sequenced input: PBMCs. Receptor source: a man aged 25-45 years in good health and CMV-seropositive.

J is TRBJ1-1 and V is TRBV6-1; 8 nucleotides line up with TRBD1. V was pared by 11 bases and J by 4 bases, with 6 bases of the junction left unmatched. This CDR3 region has 12 residues. Germline-derived CDR1 and CDR2 are MNHNS and SASEGT. CDR3 DNA sequence: TGTGCCGGGGGACAGGTTTTCACTGAAGCTTTCTTT. It codes for CAGGQVFTEAFF.

The genes are TRBV25-1 and TRBJ2-1; 10 positions agree with TRBD2. Germline CDR1 reads MGHDK; CDR2 reads SYGVNS. V gave up 8 bases and J gave up 4 bases; unmatched junction bases: 5. This CDR3 region has 14 residues. The CDR3 reads CASSGTSAYNEQFF. CDR3 DNA: TGTGCCAGCTCCGGGACTAGCGCTTACAATGAGCAGTTCTTC.

The CDR3: CASSLSLRRGAFNEQFF. The CDR3 DNA reads TGTGCCAGCAGCTTGTCCCTTAGGCGGGGAGCCTTTAATGAGCAGTTCTTC. The chain couples TRBV4-2 to TRBJ2-1; possible D gene TRBD2, 6 bases. V was trimmed by 5 bases and J by 7 bases, leaving 24 bases between them. The length of the CDR3 is 17 residues. The germline V gene has CDR1 LGHNA and CDR2 YNFKEQ.

V is TRBV6-1 and J is TRBJ2-2; the match to TRBD1 covers 8 bases. This CDR3 has 15 residues. Germline V gene data show CDR1 as MNHNS and CDR2 as SASEGT. Trimming removed 4 bases from V and 6 bases from J; junction bases left unmatched: 7. CDR3 loop: CASSGDQGAAGELFF. The DNA of the CDR3 is TGTGCCAGCAGTGGTGACCAGGGGGCGGCCGGGGAGCTGTTTTTT.